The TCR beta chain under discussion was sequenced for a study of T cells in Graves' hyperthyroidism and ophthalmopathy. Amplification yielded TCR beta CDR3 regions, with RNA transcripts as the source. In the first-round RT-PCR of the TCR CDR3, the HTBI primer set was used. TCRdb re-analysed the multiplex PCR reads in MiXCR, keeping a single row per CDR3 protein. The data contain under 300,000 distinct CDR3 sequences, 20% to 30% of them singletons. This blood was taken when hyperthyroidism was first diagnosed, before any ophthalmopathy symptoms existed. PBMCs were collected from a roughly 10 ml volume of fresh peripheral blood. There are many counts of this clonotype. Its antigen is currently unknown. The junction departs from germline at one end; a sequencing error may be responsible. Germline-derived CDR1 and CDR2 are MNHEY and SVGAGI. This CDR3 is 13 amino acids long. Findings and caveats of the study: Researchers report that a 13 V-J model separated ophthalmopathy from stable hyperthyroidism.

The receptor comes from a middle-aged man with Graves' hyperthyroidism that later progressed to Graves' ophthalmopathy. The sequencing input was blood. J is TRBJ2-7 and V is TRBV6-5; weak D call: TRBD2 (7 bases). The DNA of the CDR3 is TGTGCCAGCGGTTACGGGGGGCCGAGCGAGCAGTACTTC. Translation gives CASGYGGPSEQYF.